Listed here are 31 T cell receptor beta chains from one sample, sequenced in a study of vaccination and CD4 T cells after COVID-19. TCRdb fed the PCR reads into MiXCR, producing one record per CDR3 protein. The table lists about 20,000 distinct CDR3 sequences, roughly 53% of them singletons, with about 1.1% in the top ten. Sequencing used CD4+ T cells from blood, obtained before SARS-CoV-2 vaccination. The receptors were gathered from a human donor who had recovered from COVID-19.

This clonotype was observed once. The chain has TRBV19 and TRBJ2-5; possible D gene TRBD2, 5 bases. V shed 7 bases and J shed 0 bases, with 12 bases lying between them. Germline-derived CDR1 and CDR2 are LNHDA and SQIVND (reference sequence). CDR3 length equals 14 residues. For the CDR3, the DNA is TGTGCCAGTAAACGCAGCGGCTACCAAGAGACCCAGTACTTC. This translates into CASKRSGYQETQYF. The entire variable domain, with the rest obtained from reference TRBV19 and TRBJ2-5, is as follows: DGGITQSPKYLFRKEGQNVTLSCEQNLNHDAMYWYRQDPGQGLRLIYYSQIVNDFQKGDIAEGYSVSREKKESFPLTVTSAQKNPTAFYLCASKRSGYQETQYFGPGTRLLVL.

This clonotype was counted once. This chain connects TRBV21-1 to TRBJ2-7; TRBD2 is the table's D call, not checked against the DNA. TRBV21-1 constitutes a pseudogene. This CDR3 is 15 amino acids long. In nucleotides, the CDR3 is TGTGCCAGCAGCCTCTTTGCGGGAATCTCCTACGAGCAGTACTTC. Encoded protein: CASSLFAGISYEQYF.

This clonotype was recorded only once. The V and J genes are TRBV18 and TRBJ2-1, with D perhaps TRBD1 or TRBD2 (5 bases each). The CDR3 loop spans 14 amino acids. The V and J ends lost 0 bases and 6 bases respectively, with 9 bases between them. Germline V gene data show CDR1 as KGHSH and CDR2 as LQKENI. Here the CDR3 DNA reads TGTGCCAGCTCACCACCGGGACCAGTCAATGAGCAGTTCTTC. Its translation: CASSPPGPVNEQFF.

The chain links TRBV6-1 to TRBJ2-5; no clear D. The CDR3 consists of 15 residues. Per germline, CDR1 MNHNS and CDR2 SASEGT. V lost 5 bases and J lost 0, with 13 bases in between. CDR3 nucleotides: TGTGCCAGCAGTAGAACAGCGATCTACCAAGAGACCCAGTACTTC. It translates to CASSRTAIYQETQYF.

The gene calls are TRBV20-1 and TRBJ1-2; 7 bases fit TRBD1. V lost 4 bases to trimming and J lost 3 bases; unmatched junction nucleotides: 11. CDR1 and CDR2 from the germline V gene are DFQATT and SNEGSKA (reference sequence). The CDR3 has 15 amino acids. The CDR3 sequence is CSATRPTGDDYGYTF. CDR3 nucleotide sequence: TGCAGTGCTACAAGGCCAACAGGGGACGACTATGGCTACACCTTC.

This clonotype was detected only once. The chain is built from TRBV28 and TRBJ2-1, with 9 positions matching TRBD2. CDR3 length: 20 amino acids. The trim removed 4 bases at V and 0 bases at J, leaving 16 bases unmatched. Germline V gene data show CDR1 as MDHEN and CDR2 as SYDVKM. CDR3 residues: CASSSLVGLAGLGSYNEQFF. CDR3 coding DNA: TGTGCCAGCAGTTCTTTGGTTGGGCTAGCGGGACTTGGCTCCTACAATGAGCAGTTCTTC.

The V call is TRBV6-1, the J call TRBJ2-7; 9 bases agree with TRBD2. V was pared by 6 bases and J by 6 bases, with 9 bases of the junction left unmatched. The CDR3 runs 14 residues. Per germline, CDR1 MNHNS and CDR2 SASEGT. The CDR3 DNA is TGTGCCAGCAGACGTCTAGCGGGATGGTTCGAGCAGTACTTC. It is translated as CASRRLAGWFEQYF.

The rearrangement joins TRBV19 to TRBJ2-2; 7 bases are a match to TRBD1. V dropped 4 bases and J dropped 4; count of bases not matched to a gene: 0. CDR3 size: 13 residues. The germline V gene has CDR1 LNHDA and CDR2 SQIVND (reference sequence). The CDR3 region has the DNA TGTGCCAGTAGTAACAGGGGCACCGGGGAGCTGTTTTTT. It codes for CASSNRGTGELFF.

This clonotype was picked up a small number of times. V usage is TRBV7-9 and J usage is TRBJ2-3; 8 nucleotides align to TRBD2. The CDR3 loop spans 17 amino acids. Germline V gene lookup returns CDR1 SEHNR and CDR2 FQNEAQ (reference sequence). V gave up 5 bases and J gave up 2 bases; unmatched junction bases: 12. In DNA, the CDR3 is TGTGCCAGCAGCCCCCGGACTAGCTGGGATCTCACAGATACGCAGTATTTT. It encodes CASSPRTSWDLTDTQYF.

This clonotype is a singleton in its sample. The chain joins TRBV7-2 to TRBJ1-2; D unresolved. Trimming removed 1 base at V and 0 bases at J, with 9 bases between. Germline assignment: CDR1 SGHTA and CDR2 FQGNSA. The CDR3 sequence is 15 residues long. The CDR3 coding sequence is TGTGCCAGCAGCTTAGGGCAGCCATCTAACTATGGCTACACCTTC. Its translation is CASSLGQPSNYGYTF.

The V call is TRBV20-1, the J call TRBJ1-2, with TRBD1 as a possible D gene (5 bases). Trimming removed 6 bases at V and 3 bases at J, with 14 bases between. From germline, CDR1 is DFQATT and CDR2 SNEGSKA (reference sequence). CDR3 length: 13 residues. In DNA, the CDR3 is TGCAGTGCGAAAAGGGACTACGACTATGGCTACACCTTC. This gives the protein CSAKRDYDYGYTF.

The sample holds a few counts of this clonotype. The rearrangement links TRBV20-1 to TRBJ1-1, with 7 bases identical to TRBD1. Trimming removed 1 base from V and 7 bases from J; junction bases left unmatched: 12. The germline CDR1 and CDR2 sequences are DFQATT and SNEGSKA (reference sequence). The CDR3 is 15 amino acids. CDR3 DNA: TGCAGTGCTAGAGTCGGCGGCGCGCAGGGGGATGAAGCTTTCTTT. It is translated as CSARVGGAQGDEAFF.

The chain links TRBV20-1 to TRBJ2-3; D is unclear. The CDR3 totals 13 residues. V was shortened by 2 bases and J by 4 bases, with 10 bases between the two germline ends. Germline V gene sequence: CDR1 DFQATT, CDR2 SNEGSKA (reference sequence). The CDR3 region is CSARWPGADTQYF. The CDR3 coding sequence is TGCAGTGCTAGATGGCCGGGCGCAGATACGCAGTATTTT.

The rearrangement joins TRBV6-2 or TRBV6-3 to TRBJ2-1, with D possibly TRBD1 on 6 matching bases. Trimming left V 6 bases short and J 10 bases short, with 19 bases between. The CDR3 runs to 14 residues. CDR1 is MNHEY and CDR2 is SVGEGT in the germline V gene. The CDR3 is CASSWGTGLEEQFF. The CDR3 bases are TGTGCCAGCAGCTGGGGAACAGGGTTAGAGGAGCAGTTCTTC.

The J gene is TRBJ2-1, the V gene TRBV5-1, with 10 bases identical to TRBD2. Losses at the gene ends were 4 bases for V and 7 bases for J; bases not matched to a gene: 8. CDR1 is SGHRS and CDR2 is YFSETQ in the germline V gene. The CDR3 contains 15 residues. The CDR3 loop reads CASSPTSGPTNEQFF. In nucleotides, the CDR3 is TGCGCCAGCAGCCCGACTAGCGGGCCCACGAATGAGCAGTTCTTC.

The gene calls are TRBV5-4 and TRBJ2-5, with 10 bases matching TRBD1. J lost 2 bases, V lost 2 bases, and 3 bases had no gene match. The CDR3 runs 15 residues. Per the germline V gene, CDR1 is SGHNT and CDR2 is YYREEE (reference sequence). The CDR3 loop is CASSFDRGLQETQYF. The CDR3 DNA sequence: TGTGCCAGCAGCTTCGACAGGGGGCTACAAGAGACCCAGTACTTC.

This clonotype has only a few counts. The V and J genes are TRBV2 and TRBJ2-6; D remains ambiguous. Trimming took off 2 bases at V and 0 bases at J, with 5 bases between the two ends. The CDR3 consists of 15 residues. Germline assignment: CDR1 SNHLY and CDR2 FYNNEI. CDR3 sequence: CASSEWNSGANVLTF. In DNA form, the CDR3 reads TGTGCCAGCAGTGAATGGAACTCTGGGGCCAACGTCCTGACTTTC.

This clonotype was seen a handful of times. This rearrangement joins TRBV19 to TRBJ1-5; possibly TRBD1 for D (5 bases). Germline CDR1 and CDR2: LNHDA and SQIVND (reference sequence). V lost 11 bases and J 1 base, leaving 15 bases between the germline ends. This CDR3 has 14 amino acids. The CDR3 coding sequence is TGTGCCTGCAAGGGGTCCTTGAGCAATCAGCCCCAGCATTTT. This translates into CACKGSLSNQPQHF.

The chain joins TRBV10-3 to TRBJ2-7; TRBD1 matches 7 bases. The germline V gene encodes CDR1 ENHRY and CDR2 SYGVKD. The CDR3 runs to 17 residues. J lost 1 base, V lost 6 bases, and 15 bases had no gene match. The CDR3 sequence: CAISTQRQGEGSYEQYF. The CDR3 nucleotides read TGTGCCATCAGCACACAGAGACAGGGTGAGGGGTCCTACGAGCAGTACTTC.

This clonotype showed up just a few times. The chain joins TRBV6-1 to TRBJ1-5, with D unresolved. This CDR3 spans 15 amino acids. Trimming left V 2 bases short and J 6 bases short, with 14 bases between. Germline CDR1 and CDR2: MNHNS and SASEGT. The CDR3 DNA is TGTGCCAGCAGTGAATTAGGGATCCCAGGTCAGCCCCAGCATTTT. Translating it yields CASSELGIPGQPQHF.

The chain carries TRBV20-1 and TRBJ2-3, with 11 nucleotides matching TRBD2. This CDR3 spans 16 amino acids. The J segment lost 0 bases and the V segment lost 2 bases, leaving 4 bases of the junction unmatched. The germline gives CDR1 DFQATT, CDR2 SNEGSKA (reference sequence). The CDR3 coding sequence is TGCAGTGCTAGATTGGGACTAGCGGCTAGCACAGATACGCAGTATTTT. Translation gives CSARLGLAASTDTQYF.

The chain carries TRBV30 and TRBJ1-2; D call uncertain. The germline gives CDR1 GTSNPN, CDR2 SVGIG (reference sequence). V lost 4 bases, J lost 0 bases, and 15 bases lay in between. This CDR3 has 15 amino acids. The CDR3 loop reads CAWTGRGLSNYGYTF. CDR3 sequence (DNA): TGTGCCTGGACTGGACGGGGTTTGTCTAACTATGGCTACACCTTC.

This rearrangement joins TRBV20-1 to TRBJ2-1, with 7 bases matching TRBD2. The CDR3 is made up of 11 amino acids. Per the germline V gene, CDR1 is DFQATT and CDR2 is SNEGSKA (reference sequence). V was clipped by 4 bases and J by 8 bases; unmatched bases: 2. This CDR3 is CSAKTSYEQFF. CDR3 coding DNA: TGCAGTGCTAAGACTAGCTATGAGCAGTTCTTC.

In DNA, the CDR3 is TGTGCCAGCAGCTTAAGACTAGCGGGGGCGGGGGATACGCAGTATTTT. It encodes CASSLRLAGAGDTQYF. The genes are TRBV7-3 and TRBJ2-3; 12 bases map to TRBD2. V gave up 1 base and J gave up 6 bases; unmatched junction bases: 5. Germline lookup yields CDR1 SGHTA and CDR2 FQGTGA. The CDR3 consists of 16 residues.

The CDR3 region has the DNA TGTGCCAGCAGGGACGCCGGGACTAAAGCTTACGAGCAGTACTTC. It codes for CASRDAGTKAYEQYF. The rearrangement links TRBV6-2 or TRBV6-3 to TRBJ2-7; TRBD2 aligns across 7 bases. The germline V gene encodes CDR1 MNHEY and CDR2 SVGEGT. After removal of 6 bases from V and 4 bases from J, the junction contained 12 bases not matched to a gene. The CDR3 contains 15 residues.

This chain uses TRBV6-2 or TRBV6-3 with TRBJ2-7, with D unclear. CDR1 and CDR2 (germline): MNHEY, SVGEGT. The CDR3 has 14 amino acids. The ends were cut back, 2 bases at V and 0 bases at J, with 8 bases in the middle. The CDR3 is CASSYRATSYEQYF. CDR3 sequence (DNA): TGTGCCAGCAGTTACCGTGCCACCTCCTACGAGCAGTACTTC.

This clonotype has more than one count but fewer than ten. This chain links TRBV7-3 with TRBJ2-3; 8 bases map to TRBD1. Germline CDR1 SGHTA, CDR2 FQGTGA. The ends lost 6 bases at V and 2 bases at J; junction bases unmatched: 10. This CDR3 has 16 residues. CDR3 bases: TGTGCCAGCAGTCCCGGACAGGGTGAGGCCACAGATACGCAGTATTTT. This gives the protein CASSPGQGEATDTQYF.

This clonotype was seen more than once but under ten times. V is TRBV6-1 and J is TRBJ1-5; TRBD1 is a possible D gene (5 bases). The CDR3 is 15 residues long. Germline V CDR1 and CDR2: MNHNS, SASEGT. The ends were cut back, 0 bases at V and 6 bases at J, with 12 bases in the middle. CDR3: CASSEALGVGQPQHF. The CDR3 coding sequence is TGTGCCAGCAGTGAAGCGCTGGGGGTCGGTCAGCCCCAGCATTTT.

The genes are TRBV28 and TRBJ2-3, with 10 bases aligning to TRBD2. Trimming at V came to 4 bases and at J to 7 bases, leaving 5 bases not matched to a gene. The CDR3 covers 14 residues. Germline loops: CDR1 MDHEN, CDR2 SYDVKM. CDR3: CASSSVAGGYTQYF. In DNA, the CDR3 is TGTGCCAGCAGTTCCGTAGCGGGAGGATATACGCAGTATTTT. Together with reference TRBV28 and TRBJ2-3, the CDR3 gives the full variable domain: DVKVTQSSRYLVKRTGEKVFLECVQDMDHENMFWYRQDPGLGLRLIYFSYDVKMKEKGDIPEGYSVSREKKERFSLILESASTNQTSMYLCASSSVAGGYTQYFGPGTRLTVL.

J is TRBJ2-5 and V is TRBV29-1, with D unclear. Trimming took 8 bases from V and 9 from J, leaving 10 bases between them. CDR1 and CDR2 from the germline V gene are SQVTM and ANQGSEA. The CDR3 runs to 9 residues. CDR3 in DNA: TGCAGCAGGGTTTTGTCCCAGTACTTC. Protein sequence: CSRVLSQYF.

The chain combines TRBV2 with TRBJ2-7; possibly TRBD1 for D (6 bases). The CDR3 consists of 12 residues. Germline CDR1 is SNHLY and CDR2 is FYNNEI. Trimming cost V 7 bases and J 5 bases, with 12 bases left between them. Here the CDR3 reads CASTRDINEQYF. CDR3 coding DNA: TGTGCCAGCACCAGGGACATTAACGAGCAGTACTTC.